This T cell receptor (beta chain) was identified in a study of CD8 T cells in Susac syndrome. The RNA input was roughly 0.45 to 1 ug, and it was reverse transcribed with random hexamers. A multiplex approach, immunoSEQ multiplex PCR, amplified TCR beta CDR3 across 54 Vbeta and 13 Jbeta. TCRdb used MiXCR to reprocess the immunoSEQ multiplex PCR reads, holding one entry per CDR3 protein. The sample includes 150,000 to 200,000 distinct CDR3 sequences, 90% to 95% of them seen just once. Controls matched for sex and age were healthy donors. J gave up 5 bases and V 7 bases, and 5 bases lay outside the gene matches. The CDR3 runs to 13 residues. The V gene's germline CDR1 is SNHLY and CDR2 FYNNEI.

The J gene is TRBJ1-1, the V gene TRBV2; 9 bases are a match to TRBD1. The source material was CD4+ T cells from PBMCs. The source of this sequence is a human donor in good health. The CDR3 sequence is CASTDRGRTEAFF. CDR3 sequence (DNA): TGTGCCAGCACTGACAGGGGGAGAACTGAAGCTTTCTTT.